These 2 T cell receptor beta chains were all obtained from the same sample, sequenced in a study of T cell responses to AZD1222 COVID-19 vaccine. Sequenced by immunoSEQ multiplex PCR; TCRdb stores in-frame clones only, minus some. The sample holds under 150,000 clones, 88% seen once. Sample: peripheral blood, taken on day 0 of AZD1222 vaccination. These receptors were taken from an adult in good health.

The chain couples TRBV14 to TRBJ2-3; 7 bases line up with TRBD2. The ends lost 3 bases at V and 2 bases at J; junction bases unmatched: 17. CDR3 size: 19 residues. The V gene's germline CDR1 is SGHDN and CDR2 FVKESK. CDR3 protein: CASSHRIHPGGSLTDTQYF. As DNA, the CDR3 is TGTGCCAGCAGCCACCGGATCCACCCGGGGGGTTCCCTCACAGATACGCAGTATTTT.

This clone has only a few counts. The rearrangement links TRBV18 to TRBJ2-2; D remains unclear. CDR3 length equals 15 residues. Germline V gives CDR1 KGHSH, CDR2 LQKENI. Trimming cost V 2 bases and J 5 bases, with 12 bases left between them. The CDR3: CASSPMHLKTGELFF. DNA for the CDR3: TGTGCCAGCTCACCAATGCACCTAAAGACCGGGGAGCTGTTTTTT.